A selection of T cell receptor beta chains follows, all from one sample in a study of blood T cell repertoires in COVID-19. Generated by immunoSEQ multiplex PCR, the TCRdb table keeps only in-frame clones and is missing some. This table has a few hundred thousand clones, 70% to 90% appearing once. Source material: PBMCs or T cells enriched from blood (not recorded which). These receptors were collected from a woman aged 50 to 60 who had recovered from COVID-19. CDR3s include the opening cysteine and the closing phenylalanine or tryptophan. The D gene is left open where the match is weak. Clone size is shown for a subset of rows, as once, few, many or a class of expanded clone.

CDR3: CASSPLGQGFINEQYF
DNA: TGTGCCAGCTCACCACTCGGACAGGGCTTTATCAACGAGCAGTACTTC
V: TRBV18
J: TRBJ2-7
D: TRBD1
size: NA

CDR3: CASSPGLASADTQYF
DNA: TGTGCTAGCAGCCCTGGACTAGCGTCAGCAGATACGCAGTATTTT
V: TRBV7-7
J: TRBJ2-3
D: TRBD2
size: NA

CDR3: CASRGTGGAAGYGYTF
DNA: TGTGCCAGCCGTGGGACAGGGGGCGCGGCGGGCTATGGCTACACCTTC
V: TRBV7-9
J: TRBJ1-2
D: TRBD1
size: NA

CDR3: CSAKGQNEQYF
DNA: TGCAGTGCTAAGGGACAGAACGAGCAGTACTTC
V: TRBV20-1
J: TRBJ2-7
D: TRBD1
size: NA

CDR3: CASSKARVAGGKTDTQYF
DNA: TGTGCCAGCAGCAAAGCGCGGGTGGCGGGAGGGAAAACAGATACGCAGTATTTT
V: TRBV21-1
J: TRBJ2-3
D: NA
size: NA

CDR3: CASSGRGANYGYTF
DNA: TGTGCCAGTAGTGGCAGGGGCGCGAACTATGGCTACACCTTC
V: TRBV19
J: TRBJ1-2
D: NA
size: NA

CDR3: CASSLVIRDSLYGYTF
DNA: TGCGCCAGCAGCTTGGTAATCCGGGACAGTCTGTATGGCTACACCTTC
V: TRBV5-1
J: TRBJ1-2
D: TRBD1
size: NA

CDR3: CASSLDVGRGFSYEQYF
DNA: TGCGCCAGCAGTCTAGATGTGGGGCGTGGTTTCTCCTACGAGCAGTACTTC
V: TRBV4-1
J: TRBJ2-7
D: NA
size: NA

CDR3: CASSFGLRDIQYF
DNA: TGTGCCAGCAGTTTCGGGCTGAGGGACATTCAGTACTTC
V: TRBV28
J: TRBJ2-4
D: NA
size: NA

CDR3: CASSAGDRANSPLHF
DNA: TGTGCCAGCAGCGCCGGAGACAGGGCTAATTCACCCCTCCACTTT
V: TRBV9
J: TRBJ1-6
D: TRBD1
size: NA

CDR3: CASSPASGRRSDTQYF
DNA: TGCGCCAGCAGCCCCGCTAGCGGGAGGAGATCAGATACGCAGTATTTT
V: TRBV5-1
J: TRBJ2-3
D: TRBD2
size: once

CDR3: CAWSEGQLSNQPQHF
DNA: TGTGCCTGGAGTGAGGGACAGCTTAGCAATCAGCCCCAGCATTTT
V: TRBV30
J: TRBJ1-5
D: TRBD1
size: NA

CDR3: CSASGGTGGHTEAFF
DNA: TGCAGTGCTAGTGGAGGGACAGGGGGCCACACTGAAGCTTTCTTT
V: TRBV20-1
J: TRBJ1-1
D: TRBD1
size: NA

CDR3: CASRKPGQGQTGELFF
DNA: TGCGCCAGCCGAAAGCCGGGACAGGGACAGACCGGGGAGCTGTTTTTT
V: TRBV5-1
J: TRBJ2-2
D: TRBD1
size: NA

CDR3: CASSWGGQGKAFF
DNA: TGTGCCAGCAGTTGGGGCGGCCAGGGTAAGGCTTTCTTT
V: TRBV28
J: TRBJ1-1
D: NA
size: NA

CDR3: CASRKTSGRALNEQFF
DNA: TGTGCCAGCAGAAAGACTAGCGGGAGGGCCCTCAATGAGCAGTTCTTC
V: TRBV28
J: TRBJ2-1
D: TRBD2
size: NA

CDR3: CASSLPGQGFREQYF
DNA: TGTGCCAGCAGCTTACCGGGACAGGGGTTTCGCGAGCAGTACTTC
V: TRBV7-2
J: TRBJ2-7
D: TRBD1
size: NA

CDR3: CASSQSTGDGNTIYF
DNA: TGCGCCAGCAGCCAATCGACAGGGGATGGAAACACCATATATTTT
V: TRBV4-1
J: TRBJ1-3
D: TRBD1
size: NA

CDR3: CASSERGGDTEAFF
DNA: TGTGCCAGCAGTGAAAGAGGGGGGGACACTGAAGCTTTCTTT
V: TRBV6-1
J: TRBJ1-1
D: NA
size: NA

CDR3: CASSAGGQGPFELFF
DNA: TGTGCCAGCAGCGCTGGGGGACAGGGCCCTTTCGAACTGTTTTTT
V: TRBV9
J: TRBJ1-4
D: TRBD1
size: once

CDR3: CASRENSGSSGTGDTQYF
DNA: TGTGCCAGCAGGGAAAATAGCGGGAGTAGTGGGACCGGAGATACGCAGTATTTT
V: TRBV9
J: TRBJ2-3
D: TRBD2
size: NA

CDR3: CASSLSGIVGDGYTF
DNA: TGTGCCAGCAGTTTATCCGGCATCGTGGGCGATGGCTACACCTTC
V: TRBV27
J: TRBJ1-2
D: NA
size: NA